One T cell receptor (beta chain) is described in this entry. As yet, its antigen is unknown. Treatment here: some 20 received Ad26.COV2.S at low or high dose, single or two shots; about five received placebo; per-sample allocation not given. The samples were gathered on day 63 after the first injection of vaccine or placebo. Per germline, CDR1 MNHEY and CDR2 SVGAGI. The CDR3 consists of 16 residues. V lost 0 bases, J lost 2 bases, and 8 bases lay in between. Sequencing used immunoSEQ multiplex PCR; TCRdb keeps in-frame clones, though not all of them. Counted here are about 390,000 clones, about 92% occurring once; the ten biggest clones make up around 1.7%. The data were obtained in a study of Ad26.COV2.S vaccination and SARS-CoV-2 variants. Study outcomes and limitations: Higher spike-specific TCR breadth was found in vaccine recipients than in placebo recipients.

Specimen: peripheral blood, collected in a trial of Ad26.COV2.S vaccine versus placebo. V and J are TRBV6-5 and TRBJ2-6, with D unresolved. This clonotype was sampled from a person between 18 and 60 years old who received the Ad26.COV2.S COVID-19 vaccine or a placebo. CDR3 region: CASSYSLGAGANVLTF. CDR3 DNA sequence: TGTGCCAGCAGTTACTCTCTGGGTGCTGGGGCCAACGTCCTGACTTTC.